A selection of T cell receptor beta chains follows, all from one sample in a study of cytomegalovirus exposure and HLA in healthy donors. Using immunoSEQ multiplex PCR, the repertoire was profiled, and TCRdb retains in-frame clones only, with some absent. The profile shows 150,000 to 200,000 clones, roughly three quarters of them singletons. The sample taken for sequencing was PBMCs. These receptors came from a male donor in good health and CMV-seropositive. The CDR3 runs from the conserved cysteine through the conserved F or W. Fields, in order: clone size, D gene, V gene, J gene, CDR3 protein, CDR3 DNA. A D gene is named only where the DNA matches it firmly. The size field is filled for only some rows; it gives once, few, many or a size class.

clone size: .
D gene: .
V gene: TRBV6-5
J gene: TRBJ2-1
CDR3 protein: CASSSRLARVYNEQFF
CDR3 DNA: TGTGCCAGCAGTTCCCGATTAGCGCGGGTCTACAATGAGCAGTTCTTC

clone size: .
D gene: .
V gene: TRBV4-3
J gene: TRBJ2-5
CDR3 protein: CASSQEEGIAQETQYF
CDR3 DNA: TGCGCCAGCAGCCAAGAGGAGGGTATTGCCCAAGAGACCCAGTACTTC

clone size: .
D gene: TRBD2
V gene: TRBV11-3
J gene: TRBJ2-1
CDR3 protein: CASSPSGGLFNEQFF
CDR3 DNA: TGTGCCAGCAGCCCGAGCGGGGGCCTATTTAATGAGCAGTTCTTC

clone size: .
D gene: TRBD1
V gene: TRBV10-3
J gene: TRBJ1-4
CDR3 protein: CAIRPGQGTETNEKLFF
CDR3 DNA: TGTGCCATCAGGCCGGGACAGGGGACGGAAACTAATGAAAAACTGTTTTTT

clone size: .
D gene: TRBD1
V gene: TRBV23-1
J gene: TRBJ1-5
CDR3 protein: CASSQHDRVINQPQHF
CDR3 DNA: TGCGCCAGCAGTCAACACGACAGGGTGATTAATCAGCCCCAGCATTTT

clone size: few
D gene: .
V gene: TRBV18
J gene: TRBJ1-2
CDR3 protein: CASSPGADYGYTF
CDR3 DNA: TGTGCCAGCTCACCAGGCGCGGACTATGGCTACACCTTC

clone size: .
D gene: TRBD1
V gene: TRBV6-6
J gene: TRBJ1-1
CDR3 protein: CASSPPDRDEAFF
CDR3 DNA: TGTGCCAGCAGCCCCCCGGACAGGGATGAAGCTTTCTTT

clone size: few
D gene: .
V gene: TRBV30
J gene: TRBJ1-2
CDR3 protein: CAWSVGLQVTGYTF
CDR3 DNA: TGTGCCTGGAGTGTAGGCTTACAGGTCACTGGCTACACCTTC

clone size: .
D gene: .
V gene: TRBV16
J gene: TRBJ1-2
CDR3 protein: CASSQMRESGGYTF
CDR3 DNA: TGTGCCAGCAGCCAAATGCGGGAATCGGGCGGCTACACCTTC

clone size: .
D gene: .
V gene: TRBV18
J gene: TRBJ2-3
CDR3 protein: CASSPELQTDTQYF
CDR3 DNA: TGTGCCAGCTCACCGGAGCTCCAGACAGATACGCAGTATTTT

clone size: .
D gene: TRBD2
V gene: TRBV28
J gene: TRBJ2-1
CDR3 protein: CASLAGVTYNEQFF
CDR3 DNA: TGTGCCAGTCTAGCGGGAGTGACCTACAATGAGCAGTTCTTC

clone size: .
D gene: .
V gene: TRBV7-3
J gene: TRBJ1-1
CDR3 protein: CASSLTREGAAVF
CDR3 DNA: TGTGCCAGCAGCTTAACCCGGGAAGGCGCGGCAGTATTT

clone size: .
D gene: TRBD1
V gene: TRBV6-5
J gene: TRBJ2-5
CDR3 protein: CASSNRGQRGEQYF
CDR3 DNA: TGTGCCAGCAGCAACAGGGGGCAACGAGGGGAGCAGTACTTC

clone size: .
D gene: TRBD1
V gene: TRBV15
J gene: TRBJ2-2
CDR3 protein: CATSISLGGAAGELFF
CDR3 DNA: TGTGCCACCAGCATATCCTTAGGGGGCGCCGCCGGGGAGCTGTTTTTT

clone size: .
D gene: TRBD2
V gene: TRBV9
J gene: TRBJ2-3
CDR3 protein: CASGPLAGATDTQYF
CDR3 DNA: TGTGCCAGCGGACCCTTAGCGGGGGCCACAGATACGCAGTATTTT

clone size: .
D gene: TRBD2
V gene: TRBV4-3
J gene: TRBJ2-1
CDR3 protein: CASSQGLAGIYNEQFF
CDR3 DNA: TGCGCCAGCAGCCAAGGACTAGCGGGTATTTACAATGAGCAGTTCTTC

clone size: .
D gene: TRBD2
V gene: TRBV4-3
J gene: TRBJ2-7
CDR3 protein: CASSQEPSGTYEQYF
CDR3 DNA: TGCGCCAGCAGCCAAGAACCTAGCGGAACCTACGAGCAGTACTTC

clone size: .
D gene: .
V gene: TRBV6-5
J gene: TRBJ1-1
CDR3 protein: CASSYSWATSATEAFF
CDR3 DNA: TGTGCCAGCAGTTACTCGTGGGCTACGTCCGCCACTGAAGCTTTCTTT

clone size: .
D gene: .
V gene: TRBV19
J gene: TRBJ1-5
CDR3 protein: CATYGGGANNQPQHF
CDR3 DNA: TGTGCCACCTACGGCGGGGGCGCGAACAATCAGCCCCAGCATTTT

clone size: .
D gene: TRBD1
V gene: TRBV5-1
J gene: TRBJ2-1
CDR3 protein: CASSLGQGLTEQFF
CDR3 DNA: TGCGCCAGCAGCTTGGGACAGGGTCTAACTGAGCAGTTCTTC

clone size: .
D gene: TRBD1
V gene: TRBV5-1
J gene: TRBJ1-2
CDR3 protein: CASSFGTGLNYGYTF
CDR3 DNA: TGCGCCAGCAGCTTCGGGACAGGACTTAACTATGGCTACACCTTC

clone size: .
D gene: TRBD1
V gene: TRBV7-2
J gene: TRBJ2-7
CDR3 protein: CASSYRGTGAGEQYF
CDR3 DNA: TGTGCCAGCAGCTATAGAGGGACAGGGGCTGGCGAGCAGTACTTC

clone size: .
D gene: TRBD1
V gene: TRBV5-1
J gene: TRBJ2-7
CDR3 protein: CASSFTLTQGMGYEQYF
CDR3 DNA: TGCGCCAGCAGCTTTACCCTCACACAGGGGATGGGATACGAGCAGTACTTC